This entry lists 7 T cell receptor beta chains sequenced from one sample in a study of T cells after yellow fever vaccination. Each CDR3 protein gets one entry after TCRdb re-called the 5' RACE reads with MiXCR. This table holds approximately 600,000 distinct CDR3 sequences, roughly an eighth found once. The sequencing used PBMCs, collected on the day of the yellow fever booster vaccination. All receptors derive from a man aged 25-45 years who received the YFV17D yellow fever vaccine.

The V call is TRBV27, the J call TRBJ2-3; either TRBD1 or TRBD2 may supply D (5 bases each). Trimming stripped 3 bases from V and 6 bases from J, with 13 bases between. The CDR3 is 14 residues long. Per germline, CDR1 MNHEY and CDR2 SMNVEV (reference sequence). CDR3 protein: CASSFGGFGDTQYF. As DNA, the CDR3 is TGTGCCAGCAGTTTTGGGGGTTTTGGCGATACGCAGTATTTT.

This clonotype occurred many times. The CDR3 DNA follows: TGTGCCAGCAGCCCAGGGGGCGTGAGAGGTCAGCCCCAGCATTTT. Protein: CASSPGGVRGQPQHF. This sequence joins TRBV5-6 and TRBJ1-5; 8 nucleotides match TRBD1. Germline CDR1 and CDR2: SGHDT and YYEEEE. V lost 4 bases to trimming and J lost 6 bases; unmatched junction nucleotides: 9. This CDR3 has 15 residues.

This clonotype is a singleton in its sample. The chain combines TRBV3-1 with TRBJ2-1; TRBD2 agrees at 9 bases. Germline CDR1 and CDR2: LGHDT and YNNKEL (reference sequence). V lost 11 bases to trimming and J lost 9 bases; unmatched junction nucleotides: 26. CDR3 size: 18 residues. The CDR3 bases are TGTGCCTGCTGCCACCGGGACAGAGGCGGGAGGGCCAGCGGTGAGCAGTTCTTC. Translated: CACCHRDRGGRASGEQFF.

The CDR3 protein is CATSDSGNSEQYF. DNA for the CDR3: TGTGCCACCAGTGATTCCGGGAACTCCGAGCAGTACTTC. The chain combines TRBV24-1 with TRBJ2-7, with D maybe TRBD2 (5 bases). CDR3 length: 13 residues. Trimming took off 2 bases at V and 6 bases at J, with 10 bases between the two ends. Germline V gives CDR1 KGHDR, CDR2 SFDVKD.

There are many counts of this clonotype. The chain carries TRBV5-1 and TRBJ1-5; maybe TRBD1 (6 bases). The V end was cut by 2 bases, the J end by 2 bases, with 11 bases between. Per germline, CDR1 SGHRS and CDR2 YFSETQ. The CDR3 has 15 residues. The CDR3 DNA is TGCGCCAGCAGCTTAGGTTCAGGGGGCAATCAGCCCCAGCATTTT. Its translation is CASSLGSGGNQPQHF.

Of note for this clonotype: Since a much larger clone is just one base distant, this may be a read error. The rearrangement uses TRBV6-5 and TRBJ2-3; TRBD1 is a possible D gene (6 bases). Germline CDR1 reads MNHEY; CDR2 reads SVGAGI. There are 16 residues in the CDR3. The CDR3 is CVSSSFWTESTDTQYF. CDR3 DNA sequence: TGTGTCAGCAGTTCGTTTTGGACAGAAAGCACAGATACGCAGTATTTT.

As to this clonotype: Mismatch with germline at one junction end may stem from a read error. The V and J genes are TRBV7-9 and TRBJ1-1, with 9 bases that match TRBD1. Germline V gene lookup returns CDR1 SEHNR and CDR2 FQNEAQ (reference sequence). The CDR3 consists of 14 residues. The chain's CDR3 is CASSLDRGRSEAFF. The CDR3 DNA reads as TGTGCCAGCAGTTTAGACAGGGGGAGGTCTGAAGCTTTCTTT.